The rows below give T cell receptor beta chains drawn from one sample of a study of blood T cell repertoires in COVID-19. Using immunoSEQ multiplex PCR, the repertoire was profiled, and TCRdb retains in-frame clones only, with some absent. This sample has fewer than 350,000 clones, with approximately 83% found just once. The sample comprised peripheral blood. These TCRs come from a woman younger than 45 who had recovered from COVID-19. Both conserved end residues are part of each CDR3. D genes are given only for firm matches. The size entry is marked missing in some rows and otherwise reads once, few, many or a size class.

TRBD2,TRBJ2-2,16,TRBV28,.,TGTGCCAGCAGTTCTCCTAGCGGGAGTAGAACCGGGGAGCTGTTTTTT,CASSSPSGSRTGELFF
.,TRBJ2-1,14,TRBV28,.,TGTGCCAGCAGGGCCCTTAGCAGGGTTGGGGAGCAGTTCTTC,CASRALSRVGEQFF
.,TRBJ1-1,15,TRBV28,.,TGTGCCAGCTCCCTGCTGGACAGCTTGAACACTGAAGCTTTCTTT,CASSLLDSLNTEAFF
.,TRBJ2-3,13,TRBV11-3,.,TGTGCCAGCAGCCCGGCGGGCACAGATACGCAGTATTTT,CASSPAGTDTQYF
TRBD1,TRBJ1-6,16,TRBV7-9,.,TGTGCCAGCAGCTTAAATTTGGACAGGTCCAGGTCACCCCTCCACTTT,CASSLNLDRSRSPLHF
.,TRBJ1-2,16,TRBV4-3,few,TGCGCCAGCAGCCAAGTTTATGGACAAATGAACTATGGCTACACCTTC,CASSQVYGQMNYGYTF
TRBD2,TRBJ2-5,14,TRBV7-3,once,TGTGCCAGCAGGGACCCGGGACTAGAGGAGACCCAGTACTTC,CASRDPGLEETQYF
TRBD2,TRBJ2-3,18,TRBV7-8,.,TGTGCCAGCAAGATGGGGCTAGCGGGAAGGGCGGGCACAGATACGCAGTATTTT,CASKMGLAGRAGTDTQYF
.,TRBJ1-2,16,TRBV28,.,TGTGCCAGCAGTTTATTGCAGGGACTCAACCTTTATGGCTACACCTTC,CASSLLQGLNLYGYTF
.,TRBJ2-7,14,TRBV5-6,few,TGTGCCAGCAGCTTGGCGCCACTGTCCTACGAGCAGTACTTC,CASSLAPLSYEQYF
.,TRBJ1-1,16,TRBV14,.,TGTGCCAGCAGCCAAGCTGGGGGCGGAATGAACACTGAAGCTTTCTTT,CASSQAGGGMNTEAFF
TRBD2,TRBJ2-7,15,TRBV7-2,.,TGTGCCAGCAGCCGGATACTAGCGGGAGTGGCCGAGCAGTACTTC,CASSRILAGVAEQYF
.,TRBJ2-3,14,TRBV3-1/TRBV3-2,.,TGTGCCAGCGCCGAATGGGAGCACACAGATACGCAGTATTTT,CASAEWEHTDTQYF
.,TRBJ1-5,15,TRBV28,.,TGTGCCAGCAAAGACGCCGGGACATTGAATCAGCCCCAGCATTTT,CASKDAGTLNQPQHF
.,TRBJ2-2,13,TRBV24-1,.,TGTGCCACCAGTGATTTGCCCGGCGGGGAGCTGTTTTTT,CATSDLPGGELFF
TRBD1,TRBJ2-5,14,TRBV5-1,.,TGCGCCAGCAGCTTGGGACAGGGCGAGGAGACCCAGTACTTC,CASSLGQGEETQYF
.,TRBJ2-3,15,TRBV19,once,TGTGCCAGTAGTGGTGCCCAGGGTTACACAGATACGCAGTATTTT,CASSGAQGYTDTQYF
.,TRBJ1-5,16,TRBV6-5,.,TGTGCCAGCAGTTACCGCAGGGTGAGTGGCGGTCAGCCCCAGCATTTT,CASSYRRVSGGQPQHF
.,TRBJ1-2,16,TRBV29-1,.,TGCAGCGTTGAGGGCCCAGCGACAGGCCCTAACTATGGCTACACCTTC,CSVEGPATGPNYGYTF
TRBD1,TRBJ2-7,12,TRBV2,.,TGTGCCAGCAGGGACAGGGGGCCCGAGCAGTACTTC,CASRDRGPEQYF
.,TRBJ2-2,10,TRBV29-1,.,TGCAGCGTTGACTCCGGGGAGCTGTTTTTT,CSVDSGELFF
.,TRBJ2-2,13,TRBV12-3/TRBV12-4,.,TGTGCCAGCGGAGATACGAACACCGGGGAGCTGTTTTTT,CASGDTNTGELFF
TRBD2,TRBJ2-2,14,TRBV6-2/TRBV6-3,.,TGTGCCAGCAGTCGACTAGCGGGGGCACGGGAGCTGTTTTTT,CASSRLAGARELFF
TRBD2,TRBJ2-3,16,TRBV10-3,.,TGTGCCATCAGGCCTAGCGGGGGGGCCGGGGCAGATACGCAGTATTTT,CAIRPSGGAGADTQYF
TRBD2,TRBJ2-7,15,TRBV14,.,TGTGCCGGCAGTTCCGGGACTAGCGGGAGCCACGAGCAGTACTTC,CAGSSGTSGSHEQYF
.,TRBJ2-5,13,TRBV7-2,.,TGTGCCAGCAGCTTTTGGGACACGGAGACCCAGTACTTC,CASSFWDTETQYF
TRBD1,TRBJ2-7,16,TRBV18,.,TGTGCCAGCTCACCGTCGGGACAGCCAAACCCCTACGAGCAGTACTTC,CASSPSGQPNPYEQYF
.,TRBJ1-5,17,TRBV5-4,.,TGTGCCAGCAGCTTGGGCCCGGCCAGGGGCGGCAATCAGCCCCAGCATTTT,CASSLGPARGGNQPQHF
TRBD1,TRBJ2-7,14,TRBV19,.,TGTGCCAGTAGTATAGCTGGGACAGCCTACGAGCAGTACTTC,CASSIAGTAYEQYF
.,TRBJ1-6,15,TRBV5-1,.,TGCGCCAGCACGCGGACAGCCTCCTATAATTCACCCCTCCACTTT,CASTRTASYNSPLHF
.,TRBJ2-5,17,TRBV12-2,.,TGTGCAAGTCGTCTCGCTCCGGGACTAGCGGGAGGGGAGACCCAGTACTTC,CASRLAPGLAGGETQYF
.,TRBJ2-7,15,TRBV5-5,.,TGTGCCAGCAGCCTTAGGGGGGGCGAAGTCTACGAGCAGTACTTC,CASSLRGGEVYEQYF
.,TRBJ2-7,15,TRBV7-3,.,TGTGCCAGCAGCCCCTTGGGGCGGTCACCTGACGAGCAGTACTTC,CASSPLGRSPDEQYF
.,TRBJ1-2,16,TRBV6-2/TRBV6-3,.,TGTGCCAGCAGTTTCGACCCAGACAGACAAACCAGTGGCTACACCTTC,CASSFDPDRQTSGYTF
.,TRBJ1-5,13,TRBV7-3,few,TGTGCCAGCAGCTTACAGGGCAATCAGCCCCAGCATTTT,CASSLQGNQPQHF
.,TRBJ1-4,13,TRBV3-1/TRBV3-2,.,TGTGCCAGCAGACCCTCTGAGTACGAAAAACTGTTTTTT,CASRPSEYEKLFF
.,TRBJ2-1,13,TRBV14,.,TGTGCCAGCAGCCAAACAGGTTGGAATGAGCAGTTCTTC,CASSQTGWNEQFF
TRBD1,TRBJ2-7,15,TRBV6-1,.,TGTGCCAGCAGTACGGGTGGGACAGGGAGGTACGAGCAGTACTTC,CASSTGGTGRYEQYF
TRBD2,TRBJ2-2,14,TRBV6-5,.,TGTGCCAGCCCTGAGCGGGGGGAGGCCGGGGAGCTGTTTTTT,CASPERGEAGELFF
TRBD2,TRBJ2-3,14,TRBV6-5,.,TGTGCCAGCAGTTACTCGACTAGCGGGGGCGCGCAGTATTTT,CASSYSTSGGAQYF
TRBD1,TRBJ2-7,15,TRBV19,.,TGTGCCAGCGCCCAAGGGGGCGGGCCCCCCTACGAGCAGTACTTC,CASAQGGGPPYEQYF
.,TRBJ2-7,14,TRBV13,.,TGTGCCAGCAGCTCGTCCCGGACAGACTACGAGCAGTACTTC,CASSSSRTDYEQYF
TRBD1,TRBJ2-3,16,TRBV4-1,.,TGCGCCAGCAGCCCCGAGGGCAGGGGGCGACCAGATACGCAGTATTTT,CASSPEGRGRPDTQYF
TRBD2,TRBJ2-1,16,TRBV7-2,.,TGTGCCAGCAGCTTACCGGGACTAGGGAGGGACAATGAGCAGTTCTTC,CASSLPGLGRDNEQFF
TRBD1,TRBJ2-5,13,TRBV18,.,TGTGCCAGCTCACAAGGACAGGGAGAGACCCAGTACTTC,CASSQGQGETQYF
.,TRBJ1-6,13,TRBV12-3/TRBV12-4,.,TGTGCCAGCAGCTCCTCCTCTAATTCACCCCTCCACTTT,CASSSSSNSPLHF
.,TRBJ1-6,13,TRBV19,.,TGTGCCAGTAATAGCCGGGGGGGATCACCCCTCCACTTT,CASNSRGGSPLHF
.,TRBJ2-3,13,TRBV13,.,TGTGCCAGCAGCTTAGGATCCCGAGATACGCAGTATTTT,CASSLGSRDTQYF
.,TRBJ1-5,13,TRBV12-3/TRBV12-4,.,TGTGCCAGCAGTCTTTTGGGAGGTCAGCCCCAGCATTTT,CASSLLGGQPQHF
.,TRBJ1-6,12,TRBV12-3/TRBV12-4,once,TGTGCCAGCAGTTTGCGGGGTACACCCCTCCACTTT,CASSLRGTPLHF
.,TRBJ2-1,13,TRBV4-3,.,TGCGCCAGCAGCCAAGATCAGTACAATGAGCAGTTCTTC,CASSQDQYNEQFF
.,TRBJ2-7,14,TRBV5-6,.,TGTGCCAGCAGCTTGGTACGAGCCCCCTACGAGCAGTACTTC,CASSLVRAPYEQYF
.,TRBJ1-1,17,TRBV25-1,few,TGTGCCAGCAGTGAATGGGGGGGGCGCAAGGGGAACACTGAAGCTTTCTTT,CASSEWGGRKGNTEAFF